This section outlines one T cell receptor beta chain sequence together with its context. This sample was included in a study of control samples from healthy donors and cancer patients. Profiled with immunoSEQ multiplex PCR; TCRdb holds only in-frame clones, not every one. The sample includes 400,000 to 450,000 clones, 75% to 95% seen only once; the top ten take around 6.4%. Germline V gene lookup returns CDR1 MNHNY and CDR2 SVGAGI (reference sequence). V lost 5 bases to trimming and J lost 2 bases, with 9 bases between them. The CDR3 sequence is 13 residues long. The chain couples TRBV6-6 to TRBJ1-1; a possible D gene is TRBD1 (6 bases). The receptor was isolated from a man aged 35-49 years with head and neck cancer. The sequencing sample was made of PBMCs. CDR3 amino acids: CASSGQFNTEAFF. CDR3 in DNA: TGTGCCAGCAGTGGACAGTTCAACACTGAAGCTTTCTTT.